Shown below are 12 T cell receptor beta chains from a single sample sequenced in a study of shared clonotypes between healthy human individuals (dated by TCRdb to about 2020). The library was produced with the immunoSEQ multiplex PCR assay. TCRdb stores this immuneACCESS table with in-frame sequences only. Part of the clones is absent; in the studies checked, under half of the shortfall reflects unresolved V genes, and no reason is known for the rest. The sample has 2 million to 2.5 million clones on record, 92% of them singletons. Around 0.38% of the sample is held by the ten biggest clonotypes. Sequenced: naive CD4+ T cells from PBMCs. The cell subset or site label corresponds to: CD45RA+ positively selected. These receptors all stem from a man in his late teens or twenties in good health. Some clones in this sample may be carry-over from other donors' samples.

This chain links TRBV7-3 with TRBJ1-3; D unresolved. The CDR3 spans 15 residues. V was shortened by 5 bases and J by 2 bases, with 13 bases between the two germline ends. Germline loops: CDR1 SGHTA, CDR2 FQGTGA. The chain's CDR3 is CASSPTSHPGNTIYF. CDR3 in DNA: TGTGCCAGCAGCCCGACATCTCACCCTGGAAACACCATATATTTT.

The genes are TRBV28 and TRBJ1-1, with D perhaps matching TRBD1 (5 bases). The CDR3 totals 13 residues. From germline, CDR1 is MDHEN and CDR2 SYDVKM. The V end was cut by 6 bases, the J end by 7 bases, with 15 bases between. CDR3 sequence: CASSLTGLIEAFF. The CDR3 DNA follows: TGTGCCAGCAGCCTAACGGGGCTAATTGAAGCTTTCTTT.

This sequence joins TRBV4-1 and TRBJ2-7, with TRBD2 identical over 9 bases. The CDR3 is 17 residues long. V was pared by 4 bases and J by 4 bases, with 14 bases of the junction left unmatched. Germline values: CDR1 MGHRA, CDR2 YSYEKL. Here the CDR3 reads CASSPVISGSFGYEQYF. DNA of the CDR3: TGCGCCAGCAGCCCAGTTATTAGCGGGAGCTTTGGGTACGAGCAGTACTTC.

The chain links TRBV2 to TRBJ2-7; either TRBD1 or TRBD2 may fit D (5 bases each). Germline-derived CDR1 and CDR2 are SNHLY and FYNNEI. The CDR3 totals 12 residues. V was shortened by 7 bases and J by 3 bases, with 10 bases between the two germline ends. The CDR3, as DNA: TGTGCCAGCACGGGACCAAACTACGAGCAGTACTTC. It translates to CASTGPNYEQYF.

V and J are TRBV28 and TRBJ1-5; D is possibly TRBD1 (6 bases). This CDR3 spans 13 amino acids. V lost 7 bases to trimming and J lost 0 bases, with 7 bases between them. Germline V gene sequence: CDR1 MDHEN, CDR2 SYDVKM. In DNA form, the CDR3 reads TGTGCCAGCACCAGGGGTAGCAATCAGCCCCAGCATTTT. It encodes CASTRGSNQPQHF. The full variable domain, in which reference TRBV28 and TRBJ1-5 provide the parts outside the CDR3, is DVKVTQSSRYLVKRTGEKVFLECVQDMDHENMFWYRQDPGLGLRLIYFSYDVKMKEKGDIPEGYSVSREKKERFSLILESASTNQTSMYLCASTRGSNQPQHFGDGTRLSIL.

The chain combines TRBV21-1 with TRBJ2-3; no check of the table's D call, TRBD1, against the DNA was made. TRBV21-1 is assigned pseudogene status. CDR3 size: 18 residues. CDR3 sequence: CASSMAGTDDTSTDTQYF. DNA of the CDR3: TGTGCCAGCAGCATGGCCGGGACAGATGACACTAGCACAGATACGCAGTATTTT.

The gene calls are TRBV29-1 and TRBJ1-1, with no clear D. The length of the CDR3 is 11 residues. Germline V lookup: CDR1 SQVTM, CDR2 ANQGSEA. V lost 2 bases and J 8 bases, leaving 9 bases between the germline ends. CDR3 amino acids: CSVERLGEAFF. Written as DNA, the CDR3 is TGCAGCGTTGAACGCCTGGGAGAAGCTTTCTTT. Full variable domain (rest looked up from reference TRBV29-1 and TRBJ1-1): SAVISQKPSRDICQRGTSLTIQCQVDSQVTMMFWYRQQPGQSLTLIATANQGSEATYESGFVIDKFPISRPNLTFSTLTVSNMSPEDSSIYLCSVERLGEAFFGQGTRLTVV.

V usage is TRBV23-1 and J usage is TRBJ1-2; D not certain. TRBV23-1 counts as an open reading frame of uncertain function. Trimming removed 7 bases from V and 8 bases from J, with 5 bases in between. The length of the CDR3 is 9 residues. CDR3 bases: TGCGCCAGCACGCCGGGCTACACCTTC. Protein product: CASTPGYTF.

The chain links TRBV19 to TRBJ1-2; a possible D gene is TRBD1 (6 bases). There are 15 residues in the CDR3. V was cut by 0 bases and J by 4 bases, with 12 bases left in between. Germline loops: CDR1 LNHDA, CDR2 SQIVND (reference sequence). CDR3 amino acids: CASSIEWRRGYGYTF. DNA for the CDR3: TGTGCCAGTAGTATAGAGTGGCGCAGGGGCTATGGCTACACCTTC.

The V gene is TRBV5-4, the J gene TRBJ2-1, with TRBD2 matching over 8 bases. This CDR3 has 16 residues. After removal of 4 bases from V and 2 bases from J, the junction contained 8 bases not matched to a gene. The V gene's germline CDR1 is SGHNT and CDR2 YYREEE (reference sequence). CDR3 coding DNA: TGTGCCAGCAGCGTAGTAAGCGGGAGCCCCTACAATGAGCAGTTCTTC. It encodes CASSVVSGSPYNEQFF. The entire variable domain, with the rest obtained from reference TRBV5-4 and TRBJ2-1, is as follows: ETGVTQSPTHLIKTRGQQVTLRCSSQSGHNTVSWYQQALGQGPQFIFQYYREEENGRGNFPPRFSGLQFPNYSSELNVNALELDDSALYLCASSVVSGSPYNEQFFGPGTRLTVL.

This clone was found once. The chain couples TRBV5-4 to TRBJ2-5; D is perhaps TRBD2 (6 bases). V lost 5 bases and J 3 bases, leaving 17 bases between the germline ends. This CDR3 is 15 amino acids long. The germline CDR1 and CDR2 sequences are SGHNT and YYREEE (reference sequence). CDR3 in DNA: TGTGCCAGCAGGCGGGCCGGGACTGGGGAAGAGACCCAGTACTTC. Protein product: CASRRAGTGEETQYF.

This clone was seen only once. V gene TRBV5-4 combines with J gene TRBJ1-2; a weak D match, TRBD1 (5 bases). V was pared by 10 bases and J by 8 bases, with 21 bases between. Per germline, CDR1 SGHNT and CDR2 YYREEE (reference sequence). The CDR3 contains 13 residues. The CDR3 coding sequence is TGTGCCTCAGAGCGGGGCCCGGCGGAAGGCTACACCTTC. Its protein product is CASERGPAEGYTF.